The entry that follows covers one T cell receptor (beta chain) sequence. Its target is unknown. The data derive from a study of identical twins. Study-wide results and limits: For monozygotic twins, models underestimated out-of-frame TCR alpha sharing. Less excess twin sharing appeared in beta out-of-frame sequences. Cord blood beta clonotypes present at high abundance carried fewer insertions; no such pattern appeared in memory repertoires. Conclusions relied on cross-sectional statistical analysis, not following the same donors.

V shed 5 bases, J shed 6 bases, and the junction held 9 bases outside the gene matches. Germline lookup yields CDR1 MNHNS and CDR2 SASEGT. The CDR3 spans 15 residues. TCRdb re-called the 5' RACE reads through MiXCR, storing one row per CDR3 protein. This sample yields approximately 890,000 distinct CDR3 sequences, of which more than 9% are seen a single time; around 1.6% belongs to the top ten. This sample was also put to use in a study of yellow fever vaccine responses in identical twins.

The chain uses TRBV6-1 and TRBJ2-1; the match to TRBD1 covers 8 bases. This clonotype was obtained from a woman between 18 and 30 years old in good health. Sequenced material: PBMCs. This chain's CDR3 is CASSPGQGEINEQFF. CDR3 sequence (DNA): TGTGCCAGCAGTCCAGGACAGGGTGAGATCAATGAGCAGTTCTTC.